This T cell receptor beta chain was sequenced during a study of regulatory T cells in long-lasting Graves disease. Documented time point: newly diagnosed GD, antithyroid drugs for less than 3 months. There was RNA extracted from PBMCs, and the TCR library was made from it. From each patient, around 9 milliliters of peripheral blood was drawn and collected into an EDTA anticoagulant tube. Germline V gene sequence: CDR1 SNHLY, CDR2 FYNNEI. CDR3 length equals 11 residues. Trimming pared 9 bases from V and 5 bases from J, leaving 8 bases between. This clonotype has at least ten counts. CDR3 regions were amplified by Arm-PCR using iRepertoire HTBI primers to build TCR beta libraries. TCRdb re-called the multiplex PCR reads through MiXCR, storing one row per CDR3 protein. This table holds 250,000 to 300,000 distinct CDR3 sequences, about 17% found once. This sample also appeared in a second study, on T cells in Graves' hyperthyroidism and ophthalmopathy. This second study says: Investigators excluded patients with uncontrolled infection, other autoimmune disease, pregnancy or lactation.

The TCR was taken from a woman aged 25 to 45 with Graves disease. The chain is built from TRBV2 and TRBJ1-3; the D is unclear. This specimen was peripheral blood mononuclear cells (PBMCs), taken at new diagnosis, from a patient treated with antithyroid drugs. CDR3: CARSSRNTIYF. In DNA form, the CDR3 reads TGTGCCAGGTCCAGCCGAAACACCATATATTTT.